This T cell receptor beta chain was recovered during a study of blood T cell repertoires in COVID-19. Produced via immunoSEQ multiplex PCR; TCRdb's table is partial and in-frame only. Of some 410,000 clones listed, 88% were seen once; the top ten hold approximately 1%. The germline CDR1 and CDR2 sequences are MNHEY and SVGAGI. With 6 bases removed from V and 4 bases from J, the gap between germline ends came to 4 bases. The CDR3 is made up of 11 amino acids. This clonotype was sampled from a woman younger than 45 with acute COVID-19. The material sequenced was PBMCs or T cells enriched from blood (not recorded which). The chain joins TRBV6-5 to TRBJ2-1; D ambiguous. CDR3 sequence reads: CASSLYNEQFF. The CDR3, as DNA: TGTGCCAGCAGCTTGTACAATGAGCAGTTCTTC.